This entry lists 10 T cell receptor beta chains sequenced from one sample in a study of shared clonotypes between healthy human individuals. Profiled with immunoSEQ multiplex PCR; TCRdb holds only in-frame clones, not every one. The data hold roughly 1,500,000 clones, with 98% observed a single time. The sequenced material came from naive CD4+ T cells sorted from blood. As to subset: CD45RA+ positively selected. The receptors originated from a man in his thirties or forties in good health.

The V and J genes are TRBV30 and TRBJ2-3; 9 positions match TRBD1. The CDR3 consists of 11 residues. Trimming at V came to 5 bases and at J to 6 bases, leaving 0 bases not matched to a gene. CDR1 and CDR2 from the germline V gene are GTSNPN and SVGIG (reference sequence). The CDR3: CAWGQGDTQYF. DNA of the CDR3: TGTGCCTGGGGACAGGGGGATACGCAGTATTTT.

The rearrangement uses TRBV29-1 and TRBJ2-3; D unclear. This CDR3 is built from 13 residues. Germline CDR1 is SQVTM and CDR2 is ANQGSEA. V lost 4 bases and J lost 5, with 13 bases in between. The CDR3: CSVGTKLIDTQYF. The CDR3 DNA reads as TGCAGCGTTGGGACCAAGTTAATAGATACGCAGTATTTT.

The J gene is TRBJ2-7, the V gene TRBV19, with D possibly matching TRBD1 (5 bases). Germline-derived CDR1 and CDR2 are LNHDA and SQIVND (reference sequence). The CDR3 consists of 14 residues. V lost 6 bases and J lost 0, with 12 bases in between. In DNA, the CDR3 is TGTGCCAGTAGCCAGGGTCCCGTCTCCTACGAGCAGTACTTC. It codes for CASSQGPVSYEQYF.

The chain couples TRBV5-1 to TRBJ2-7; possible D gene TRBD2, 6 bases. CDR3 size: 15 residues. V lost 4 bases, J lost 1 base, and 15 bases lay in between. In germline, CDR1 is SGHRS, CDR2 YFSETQ. The CDR3 loop reads CASSPEGGFSYEQYF. The CDR3 DNA follows: TGCGCCAGCAGCCCTGAAGGAGGGTTTTCCTACGAGCAGTACTTC.

This chain uses TRBV25-1 with TRBJ1-2; TRBD1 aligns across 8 bases. Germline loops: CDR1 MGHDK, CDR2 SYGVNS. Trimming cost V 3 bases and J 13 bases; bases outside gene matches: 13. The CDR3 sequence is 14 residues long. CDR3 nucleotides: TGTGCCAGCAGTGATTATATGGCGGGACAGGCCAGCACCTTC. This codes for CASSDYMAGQASTF.

In regard to this clone: The sample has other DNA sequences that encode this CDR3 too. This chain uses TRBV28 with TRBJ1-2; a weak D match, TRBD1 (5 bases). Germline V lookup: CDR1 MDHEN, CDR2 SYDVKM. Trimming took 3 bases from V and 3 from J, leaving 8 bases between them. The CDR3 runs 13 residues. CDR3 sequence: CASSFTGHYGYTF. In DNA, the CDR3 is TGTGCCAGCAGTTTTACGGGACACTATGGCTACACCTTC.

The chain employs TRBV18 and TRBJ1-2; 7 nucleotides agree with TRBD1. J gave up 4 bases and V 1 base, and 6 bases lay outside the gene matches. The CDR3 length is 15 residues. The germline V gene has CDR1 KGHSH and CDR2 LQKENI. The CDR3 sequence: CASSPLTGAPYGYTF. The CDR3 DNA reads as TGTGCCAGCTCACCACTCACAGGGGCTCCCTATGGCTACACCTTC.

The chain recombines TRBV11-2 with TRBJ2-3, with a possible D match to TRBD1 (6 bases). CDR3 length: 14 residues. Per the germline V gene, CDR1 is SGHAT and CDR2 is FQNNGV. Trimming took 5 bases from V and 2 from J, leaving 11 bases between them. The CDR3 coding sequence is TGTGCCAGCAGCCCGACAGGACCCACAGATACGCAGTATTTT. Protein: CASSPTGPTDTQYF.

Worth noting for this clone: The same CDR3 is also encoded by other DNA sequences in this sample. The V gene is TRBV18, the J gene TRBJ2-1, with 8 bases that match TRBD2. The ends lost 2 bases at V and 3 bases at J; junction bases unmatched: 0. Germline CDR1 and CDR2: KGHSH and LQKENI. The CDR3 covers 14 residues. The CDR3 bases are TGTGCCAGCTCACCAGGGACTAGCTACAATGAGCAGTTCTTC. It yields the protein CASSPGTSYNEQFF.

This rearrangement joins TRBV12-5 to TRBJ1-1, with D perhaps TRBD1 (5 bases). Between the trimmed V and J ends, which lost 3 bases and 1 base, there was a span of 6 bases. Germline-derived CDR1 and CDR2 are LGHNT and FRNRAP. The CDR3 is 13 amino acids. Here the CDR3 DNA reads TGTGCTAGTGGTTTTGGGGCGAACACTGAAGCTTTCTTT. It is translated as CASGFGANTEAFF.